This TCR beta chain was captured by sequencing in a study of T cells in Graves' hyperthyroidism and ophthalmopathy. Findings of the study overall: In the blood, most expanded thyroid clonotypes above 0.001 appeared as well. Ophthalmopathy, as predicted by the model, came a median approximately 6.5 months after the prediction.

Regions amplified from RNA transcripts were the TCR beta CDR3 regions. The primer set for the first-round RT-PCR of the TCR CDR3 was HTBI. TCRdb processed the multiplex PCR reads anew with MiXCR; each CDR3 protein has one entry. The sample holds hundreds of thousands of distinct CDR3 sequences, 45% seen once. Germline CDR1 is SQVTM and CDR2 is ANQGSEA. The junction had 4 bases not matched to a gene; V was cut back by 7 bases and J by 2 bases. The CDR3 runs to 13 residues. Exclusion of a patient resulted from uncontrolled infection, other autoimmune disease, pregnancy or lactation. Based on clinical symptoms, serum thyroxine and TRAb, thyroid ultrasound and orbital computed tomography, diagnoses were reached. For this clonotype: Its cognate antigen is unknown.

Sequencing was carried out using peripheral blood or thyroid tissue (not recorded which). The chain uses TRBV29-1 and TRBJ1-5; TRBD1 aligns across 8 bases. The receptor comes from an adult man with Graves' disease, either hyperthyroidism or ophthalmopathy (not recorded which). CDR3 in amino acids: CSGPGGGNQPQHF. The CDR3 region has the DNA TGCAGCGGCCCAGGGGGCGGCAATCAGCCCCAGCATTTT.